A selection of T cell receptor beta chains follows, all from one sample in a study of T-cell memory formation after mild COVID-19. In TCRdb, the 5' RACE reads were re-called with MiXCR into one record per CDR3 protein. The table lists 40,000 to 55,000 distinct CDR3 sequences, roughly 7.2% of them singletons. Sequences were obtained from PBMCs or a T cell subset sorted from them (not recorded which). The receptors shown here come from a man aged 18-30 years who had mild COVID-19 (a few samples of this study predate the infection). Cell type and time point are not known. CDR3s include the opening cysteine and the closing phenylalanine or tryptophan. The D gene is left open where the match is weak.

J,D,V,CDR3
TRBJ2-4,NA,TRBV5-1,CASSLVLGQSLYF
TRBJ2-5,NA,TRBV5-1,CASSLEVGSETQYF
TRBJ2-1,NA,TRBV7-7,CASSLNRDSYNEQFF
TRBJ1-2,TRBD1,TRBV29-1,CSVYPNGQDGYTF
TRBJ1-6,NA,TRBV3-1,CASSQGQDSPLHF
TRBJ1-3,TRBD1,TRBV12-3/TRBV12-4,CASSRTGGDSLTGNTIYF
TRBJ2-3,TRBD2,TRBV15,CATSRGSSGGASDTQYF
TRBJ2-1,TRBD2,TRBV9,CASSVEASGGGEQFF
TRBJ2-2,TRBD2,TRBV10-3,CAISVSGANTGELFF
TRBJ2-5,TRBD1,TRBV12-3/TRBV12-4,CASSSGQGETQYF